Sequencing of this TCR beta chain was carried out in a study of CD8+CD57+ T cells in acquired aplastic anemia. Trimming took off 5 bases at V and 2 bases at J, with 13 bases between the two ends. The CDR3 contains 14 residues. In germline, CDR1 is LNHDA, CDR2 SQIVND (reference sequence). Patients selected for sequencing had displayed CD8+CD57+ cell expansion by flow cytometry. Profiling of TCR beta VDJ combinations and CDR3 sequences used genomic DNA as template. TCRdb processed the reads anew with MiXCR; each CDR3 protein has one entry. The sample contains 100,000 to 150,000 distinct CDR3 sequences, 55% to 60% of which appear only once.

Sequenced input: sorted CD4+, CD8+, or CD8+CD57+ T cells (not recorded which) from PBMCs. This TCR was sampled from a human donor with aplastic anemia. The chain couples TRBV19 to TRBJ2-7; D possibly corresponds to TRBD1 (6 bases). The CDR3 protein is CASSPQGSPYEQYF. The CDR3 DNA reads TGTGCCAGTAGTCCGCAGGGGAGCCCCTACGAGCAGTACTTC. The entire variable domain, with the rest obtained from reference TRBV19 and TRBJ2-7, is as follows: DGGITQSPKYLFRKEGQNVTLSCEQNLNHDAMYWYRQDPGQGLRLIYYSQIVNDFQKGDIAEGYSVSREKKESFPLTVTSAQKNPTAFYLCASSPQGSPYEQYFGPGTRLTVT.